This TCR beta chain was sequenced during a study of cytomegalovirus exposure and HLA in healthy donors. TCRdb's table, derived via immunoSEQ multiplex PCR, lists solely in-frame clones and lacks some. The sample has 70,000 to 80,000 clones, about 93% seen once; the top ten hold roughly 3.2%. The germline V gene encodes CDR1 SGHTA and CDR2 FQGNSA. The CDR3 extends over 15 amino acids. V was clipped by 5 bases and J by 2 bases; unmatched bases: 5. Sequencing was done on a sample of PBMCs. The receptor comes from a woman aged 18-30 years in good health and CMV-seropositive. The chain combines TRBV7-2 with TRBJ2-5; 10 bases map to TRBD1. The CDR3 nucleotides are TGTGCCAGCAGCCCCAGGGGACAGGGGCAAGAGACCCAGTACTTC. Its translation is CASSPRGQGQETQYF. The full variable domain, completed using reference TRBV7-2 and TRBJ2-5, is GAGVSQSPSNKVTEKGKDVELRCDPISGHTALYWYRQSLGQGLEFLIYFQGNSAPDKSGLPSDRFSAERTGGSVSTLTIQRTQQEDSAVYLCASSPRGQGQETQYFGPGTRLLVL.